This T cell receptor (beta chain) was identified in a study of identical twins. Study results and limitations: While abundant cord blood beta clonotypes carried fewer insertions, memory repertoires showed no such pattern.

In its sample, this clonotype was seen a few times. The target antigen is unknown. Germline assignment: CDR1 MNHNS and CDR2 SASEGT. The V gene lost 1 base and the J gene lost 1 base, with 8 bases spanning the gap. The CDR3 spans 15 residues. Each CDR3 protein is one row after TCRdb ran MiXCR on the 5' RACE reads. Seen here are hundreds of thousands of distinct CDR3 sequences, around 6.1% observed once, and the top ten hold under 2%. This clonotype was sampled from a young man in good health. The chain uses TRBV6-1 and TRBJ1-5; TRBD1 is a possible D gene (5 bases). Sequenced sample: naive T cells sorted from blood. DNA for the CDR3: TGTGCCAGCAGTGAAGTGGGGGGGAGCAATCAGCCCCAGCATTTT. Protein sequence: CASSEVGGSNQPQHF.